These 15 T cell receptor beta chains were sequenced from one sample in a study of blood T cell repertoires in COVID-19. The method was immunoSEQ multiplex PCR; TCRdb's version includes in-frame clones alone and lacks a portion of them. The table records approximately 150,000 clones, over 80% of them present only once. Sequenced input: peripheral blood. These receptor sequences come from a woman in her 50s with acute or convalescent COVID-19.

V gene TRBV10-3 combines with J gene TRBJ2-5; TRBD2 matches at 9 bases. There are 13 residues in the CDR3. J lost 3 bases, V lost 6 bases, and 2 bases had no gene match. In germline, CDR1 is ENHRY, CDR2 SYGVKD. In DNA form, the CDR3 reads TGTGCCATCAGAGTAGCGGGGGAAGAGACCCAGTACTTC. Translated: CAIRVAGEETQYF.

The chain carries TRBV4-3 and TRBJ2-7; 7 nucleotides agree with TRBD1. Trimming removed 1 base from V and 3 bases from J; junction bases left unmatched: 15. This CDR3 is built from 18 residues. In germline, CDR1 is LGHNA, CDR2 YSLEER. This CDR3 reads CASSQGTQQGIRRYEQYF. CDR3 coding DNA: TGCGCCAGCAGCCAAGGGACGCAACAGGGGATACGACGCTACGAGCAGTACTTC.

The CDR3 protein is CAWSVFYPGKRGYTF. The CDR3 coding sequence is TGTGCCTGGAGTGTATTCTATCCAGGGAAGAGGGGCTACACCTTC. V and J are TRBV30 and TRBJ1-2, with a weak D call TRBD1 (5 bases). Per germline, CDR1 GTSNPN and CDR2 SVGIG (reference sequence). The CDR3 extends over 15 amino acids. V dropped 0 bases and J dropped 8 bases, with 19 bases sitting between them. The complete variable domain, with remaining parts taken from reference TRBV30 and TRBJ1-2, reads SQTIHQWPATLVQPVGSPLSLECTVEGTSNPNLYWYRQAAGRGLQLLFYSVGIGQISSEVPQNLSASRPQDRQFILSSKKLLLSDSGFYLCAWSVFYPGKRGYTFGSGTRLTVV.

This chain joins TRBV11-2 and TRBJ1-1, with D maybe TRBD1 (6 bases). This CDR3 is built from 16 residues. The ends were cut back, 6 bases at V and 0 bases at J, with 17 bases in the middle. CDR1 SGHAT and CDR2 FQNNGV come from the germline V gene. CDR3 protein: CASRQGGRGMNTEAFF. CDR3 nucleotide sequence: TGTGCCAGCAGGCAAGGGGGGAGGGGAATGAACACTGAAGCTTTCTTT.

The V gene is TRBV5-1, the J gene TRBJ2-1; a weak D match, TRBD1 (6 bases). Germline loops: CDR1 SGHRS, CDR2 YFSETQ. The V gene lost 5 bases and the J gene lost 0 bases, with 24 bases spanning the gap. The length of the CDR3 is 19 residues. CDR3 protein: CASSHGNREIRLSYNEQFF. CDR3 DNA: TGCGCCAGCAGTCATGGAAACAGGGAAATCCGACTCTCCTACAATGAGCAGTTCTTC. The complete variable domain, with remaining parts taken from reference TRBV5-1 and TRBJ2-1, reads KAGVTQTPRYLIKTRGQQVTLSCSPISGHRSVSWYQQTPGQGLQFLFEYFSETQRNKGNFPGRFSGRQFSNSRSEMNVSTLELGDSALYLCASSHGNREIRLSYNEQFFGPGTRLTVL.

The rearrangement joins TRBV24-1 to TRBJ2-3; tentative D call: TRBD2 (7 bases). Trimming took off 10 bases at V and 4 bases at J, with 11 bases between the two ends. The CDR3 consists of 12 residues. Germline values: CDR1 KGHDR, CDR2 SFDVKD. This CDR3 is CATSGGADTQYF. CDR3 DNA sequence: TGTGCCACATCGGGGGGCGCAGATACGCAGTATTTT.

V is TRBV29-1 and J is TRBJ2-3, with D possibly TRBD1 on 5 matching bases. This CDR3 has 14 amino acids. Germline V gives CDR1 SQVTM, CDR2 ANQGSEA. Trimming pared 4 bases from V and 4 bases from J, leaving 15 bases between. CDR3 sequence (DNA): TGCAGCGTTGCGAAGGGGAATAATGCAGATACGCAGTATTTT. Translated: CSVAKGNNADTQYF.

This chain uses TRBV11-3 with TRBJ2-3; 10 nucleotides agree with TRBD2. V was clipped by 5 bases and J by 1 base; unmatched bases: 3. In germline, CDR1 is SGHNT, CDR2 YENEEA. The CDR3 has 15 residues. CDR3 DNA: TGTGCCAGCAGCCCCGGGACTAGCGGCACAGATACGCAGTATTTT. Amino acid sequence: CASSPGTSGTDTQYF.

The gene calls are TRBV29-1 and TRBJ2-5, with TRBD2 identical over 10 bases. This CDR3 contains 16 residues. The V segment lost 2 bases and the J segment 1 base; nucleotides outside the gene matches: 7. Germline CDR1 reads SQVTM; CDR2 reads ANQGSEA. The CDR3 region is CSVESGLASFQETQYF. DNA of the CDR3: TGCAGCGTTGAATCGGGACTAGCGTCGTTCCAAGAGACCCAGTACTTC.

The table lists this clone with a few counts. This chain joins TRBV5-4 and TRBJ2-2; D uncertain. The CDR3 loop spans 12 amino acids. Germline CDR1 is SGHNT and CDR2 is YYREEE (reference sequence). The V end was cut by 3 bases, the J end by 3 bases, with 3 bases between. The CDR3 sequence is CASSSYTGELFF. DNA for the CDR3: TGTGCCAGCAGCTCCTACACCGGGGAGCTGTTTTTT.

This sequence joins TRBV2 and TRBJ1-1, with D hard to call. V was clipped by 7 bases and J by 4 bases, with 10 bases between them. This CDR3 is built from 12 residues. Germline V lookup: CDR1 SNHLY, CDR2 FYNNEI. CDR3 protein: CASTDGSTEAFF. As DNA, the CDR3 is TGTGCCAGCACGGACGGGAGCACTGAAGCTTTCTTT.

The V and J genes are TRBV6-2 or TRBV6-3 and TRBJ1-1; D uncertain. From germline, CDR1 is MNHEY and CDR2 SVGEGT. The V and J ends lost 6 bases and 3 bases respectively, with 8 bases between them. CDR3 size: 12 residues. CDR3 loop: CASSFPDTEAFF. The CDR3, as DNA: TGTGCCAGCAGCTTCCCGGACACTGAAGCTTTCTTT.

The J gene is TRBJ1-1, the V gene TRBV18; weak D call: TRBD1 (6 bases). Trimming shortened V by 2 bases and J by 2 bases, and 12 bases separated the two germline ends. This CDR3 is built from 15 residues. Germline loops: CDR1 KGHSH, CDR2 LQKENI. As DNA, the CDR3 is TGTGCCAGCTCACCAGAGCACAGGGCAAACACTGAAGCTTTCTTT. Protein: CASSPEHRANTEAFF.

This sequence joins TRBV5-1 and TRBJ1-1, with TRBD1 matching over 7 bases. CDR3 length: 16 residues. After removal of 4 bases from V and 6 bases from J, the junction contained 15 bases not matched to a gene. Germline V lookup: CDR1 SGHRS, CDR2 YFSETQ. CDR3 in amino acids: CASSPARGGGMAEAFF. The CDR3, as DNA: TGCGCCAGCAGCCCCGCGAGAGGGGGCGGTATGGCTGAAGCTTTCTTT.

The rearrangement links TRBV7-3 to TRBJ2-3, with D possibly matching TRBD2 (6 bases). The CDR3 runs to 13 residues. Germline CDR1 is SGHTA and CDR2 is FQGTGA. V gave up 5 bases and J gave up 7 bases, with 13 bases separating them. The CDR3 spells CASSGPGEYTQYF. Written as DNA, the CDR3 is TGTGCCAGCAGCGGACCGGGGGAATATACGCAGTATTTT.